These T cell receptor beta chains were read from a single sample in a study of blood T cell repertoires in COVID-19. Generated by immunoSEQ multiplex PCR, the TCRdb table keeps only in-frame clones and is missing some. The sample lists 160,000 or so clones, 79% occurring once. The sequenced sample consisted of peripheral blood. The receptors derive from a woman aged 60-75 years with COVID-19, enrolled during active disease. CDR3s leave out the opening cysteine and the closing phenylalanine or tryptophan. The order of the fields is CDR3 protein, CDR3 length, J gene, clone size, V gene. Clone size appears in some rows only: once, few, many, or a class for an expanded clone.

ASSPQGLTNEKLF | 13 | TRBJ1-4 | - | TRBV5-1
SVVGPVTINEQF | 12 | TRBJ2-1 | - | TRBV29-1
ASSVHPTQTGNEQF | 14 | TRBJ2-1 | - | TRBV9
ASSQDDWRGSYEQY | 14 | TRBJ2-7 | - | TRBV3-1/TRBV3-2
ASSPTGQGLTDTQY | 14 | TRBJ2-3 | - | TRBV7-2
ASSANSGGDTGELF | 14 | TRBJ2-2 | - | TRBV11-1
ASSQPDPLAGEGNTQY | 16 | TRBJ2-3 | - | TRBV4-1
ASLPPMRTEAF | 11 | TRBJ1-1 | once | TRBV6-5
ASSFFRFPQH | 10 | TRBJ1-5 | many | TRBV28
ASSRSSGGAWETQY | 14 | TRBJ2-5 | few | TRBV28
ATSRDLTFNEQF | 12 | TRBJ2-1 | - | TRBV15
ASSLEGAGLNTEAF | 14 | TRBJ1-1 | - | TRBV7-8
ASSSYRIAGEQY | 12 | TRBJ2-7 | - | TRBV7-2
ASSLQGTYEQY | 11 | TRBJ2-7 | - | TRBV11-3
ASSSTSGGYTGELF | 14 | TRBJ2-2 | - | TRBV5-1
ASSIDWTGDNEQF | 13 | TRBJ2-1 | few | TRBV19
ASSLNRQTGAN | 11 | TRBJ2-7 | - | TRBV7-2
ASSLVLNLHT | 10 | TRBJ1-2 | - | TRBV7-9
ASSILQGQSNSPLH | 14 | TRBJ1-6 | - | TRBV28
ASSRLIPEGSPLH | 13 | TRBJ1-6 | many | TRBV7-9
ASSLGQTMGYT | 11 | TRBJ1-2 | - | TRBV28
ASSLDTGGTDTQY | 13 | TRBJ2-3 | - | TRBV28
ASRGGANYGYT | 11 | TRBJ1-2 | - | TRBV19
AWSLAGAGYEQY | 12 | TRBJ2-7 | - | TRBV30
ASSFWGAGELF | 11 | TRBJ2-2 | once | TRBV5-6